In this sample, the clone carrying this T cell receptor (beta chain) turned up a few times. The antigen is unknown. These data originate in a study of CD8 T cells in ankylosing spondylitis. One entry per CDR3 protein, called by TCRdb with MiXCR from the 5' RACE reads. The sample carries roughly 440,000 distinct CDR3 sequences, 17% recorded once. Study-wide points: Earlier studies detected some motif variants in reactive arthritis synovial fluid and blood. A TCR beta motif of roughly 8 highly homologous variants appeared characteristic of ankylosing spondylitis blood. The authors reported significant enrichment of disease-linked clones in matched ankylosing spondylitis synovial fluid.

The sequencing sample was made of blood, either unsorted or a sorted T cell fraction (not recorded which). This receptor was identified in a male donor with ankylosing spondylitis.

This chain's CDR3 is CASSLVGGGTEAFF. Here the CDR3 DNA reads TGTGCCAGCAGTTTAGTAGGGGGCGGCACTGAAGCTTTCTTT. The rearrangement joins TRBV12-3 or TRBV12-4 to TRBJ1-1; 7 bases are shared with TRBD1. The CDR3 runs to 14 residues. V gave up 1 base and J gave up 4 bases; unmatched junction bases: 3.